The clone carrying this T cell receptor (beta chain) was seen ten or more times. Its cognate antigen is unknown. TCR beta CDR3 regions were amplified from RNA transcripts. First-round RT-PCR used HTBI primers; second-round multiplex PCR followed. MiXCR was run by TCRdb on the multiplex PCR reads, yielding one entry per CDR3 protein. This sample carries around 170,000 distinct CDR3 sequences, about 40% of them seen once, and the ten largest clones take around 5.5%. These data are taken from a study of Graves' ophthalmopathy and Graves' hyperthyroidism. Study-wide results and caveats: Progression of ophthalmopathy was predicted by the model with about 66% sensitivity and under 75% specificity.

The TCR sequence derives from a woman in her thirties or forties with Graves' ophthalmopathy. The sample consisted of peripheral blood.

The CDR3 loop is CASRAGLQNTEAFF. The CDR3 DNA follows: TGTGCCAGCAGGGCGGGTCTGCAAAACACTGAAGCTTTCTTT. The V and J genes are TRBV6-6 and TRBJ1-1; the D is unclear. The CDR3 is made up of 14 amino acids. Trimming left V 6 bases short and J 2 bases short, with 13 bases between. Germline-derived CDR1 and CDR2 are MNHNY and SVGAGI (reference sequence).